A selection of T cell receptor beta chains follows, all from one sample in a study of blood T cell repertoires in COVID-19. TCRdb's copy holds only in-frame clones and misses some; the assay was immunoSEQ multiplex PCR. Of roughly 150,000 clones in the sample, around 84% were seen once. Specimen: peripheral blood. Every receptor here comes from a woman aged 80 or older with acute or convalescent COVID-19. The CDR3 runs from the conserved cysteine through the conserved F or W. The order of the fields is J gene, clone size, V gene, D gene, CDR3 DNA, CDR3 protein. D genes are given only for firm matches. Some rows have no size entry. The others give once, few or many, or a class for an expanded clone.

TRBJ1-2 | NA | TRBV6-6 | NA | TGTGCCAGCAGTTACGTTGGTCAGGGGAACTATGGCTACACCTTC | CASSYVGQGNYGYTF
TRBJ1-3 | NA | TRBV5-1 | NA | TGCGCCAGCAGTTTCGCAGGCAACTCTGGAAACACCATATATTTT | CASSFAGNSGNTIYF
TRBJ2-5 | NA | TRBV5-1 | NA | TGCGCCAGCAGCCCGGGGGGCCGCGGGGAGACCCAGTACTTC | CASSPGGRGETQYF
TRBJ2-5 | NA | TRBV4-2 | NA | TGTGCCAGCAGCCAGGAACAGCAAGAGACCCAGTACTTC | CASSQEQQETQYF
TRBJ2-1 | NA | TRBV4-2 | TRBD2 | TGTGCCAGCAGCCAAGATCTAGCGGGGGGCCACCCCTACAATGAGCAGTTCTTC | CASSQDLAGGHPYNEQFF
TRBJ1-1 | NA | TRBV9 | NA | TGTGCCAGCAACAGGGAAGGAAACACTGAAGCTTTCTTT | CASNREGNTEAFF
TRBJ2-5 | NA | TRBV4-2 | TRBD1 | TGTGCCAGCAGCCAAGTCACAGGGGGGAAGACCCAGTACTTC | CASSQVTGGKTQYF
TRBJ2-7 | NA | TRBV5-5 | TRBD1 | TGTGCCAGCAGCTTCAGACAGGGGGCTTACGAGCAGTACTTC | CASSFRQGAYEQYF
TRBJ2-5 | NA | TRBV6-5 | TRBD1 | TGTGCCAGCAGTCGACAGGGGGCTGGGGAGACCCAGTACTTC | CASSRQGAGETQYF
TRBJ2-1 | few | TRBV24-1 | NA | TGTGCCACCAGTGAATCGCGGGACTTCAATGAGCAGTTCTTC | CATSESRDFNEQFF
TRBJ1-4 | once | TRBV5-4 | NA | TGTGCCAGCAGCTCAGGGTACGCGGGAAAGAATGAAAAACTGTTTTTT | CASSSGYAGKNEKLFF
TRBJ1-2 | NA | TRBV6-5 | NA | TGTGCCAGCACCGGACAGAACTATGGCTACACCTTC | CASTGQNYGYTF
TRBJ2-2 | NA | TRBV5-1 | TRBD1 | TGCGCCAGCAGCTGGACGGGACAGGGGGCTAACGGGGAGCTGTTTTTT | CASSWTGQGANGELFF
TRBJ1-4 | NA | TRBV5-8 | TRBD1 | TGTGCCAGCAGCTTGTACAGGGGGCCAACAACTAATGAAAAACTGTTTTTT | CASSLYRGPTTNEKLFF
TRBJ2-1 | NA | TRBV4-1 | NA | TGCGCCAGCAGCCAAGACCACCAAACAAACCAGTTCTTC | CASSQDHQTNQFF
TRBJ2-2 | NA | TRBV5-1 | TRBD2 | TGCGCCAGCAGCTTGGCGACTAGCGGGACGAACACCGGGGAGCTGTTTTTT | CASSLATSGTNTGELFF
TRBJ1-4 | NA | TRBV6-6 | NA | TGTGCCAGCAGTTATGGTCAGGCCAATGAAAAACTGTTTTTT | CASSYGQANEKLFF
TRBJ2-2 | NA | TRBV19 | NA | TGTGCCACTGGGGGGACAGCGAACACCGGGGAGCTGTTTTTT | CATGGTANTGELFF
TRBJ1-6 | NA | TRBV6-6 | NA | TGTGCCAGCAGTCTTTACTACAGGAATCCGAATAATTCACCCCTCCACTTT | CASSLYYRNPNNSPLHF
TRBJ1-5 | NA | TRBV5-4 | TRBD1 | TGTGCCAGCAGCAAGGACAGGGGGCTCGGGCCCCAGCATTTT | CASSKDRGLGPQHF
TRBJ1-1 | NA | TRBV5-4 | TRBD1 | TGTGCCAGCAGCTTGGTAGGGACAGAGGGGAAAGCTTTCTTT | CASSLVGTEGKAFF
TRBJ2-1 | once | TRBV6-2/TRBV6-3 | TRBD2 | TGTGCCAGCAGTTACTCGTTCCTAGCGGGGGCCAATGAGCAGTTCTTC | CASSYSFLAGANEQFF
TRBJ1-4 | NA | TRBV18 | TRBD1 | TGTGCCAGCTCACCATCCCAACAGGGGAAGAGGGAAAAACTGTTTTTT | CASSPSQQGKREKLFF
TRBJ1-1 | NA | TRBV9 | NA | TGTGCCAGCAGCGCCGGTACAGGGCAGTCGAACACTGAAGCTTTCTTT | CASSAGTGQSNTEAFF
TRBJ2-1 | NA | TRBV19 | TRBD1 | TGTGCCAGTGGACAGGGGGACTACAATGAGCAGTTCTTC | CASGQGDYNEQFF